This T cell receptor (beta chain) was captured by sequencing in a study of OX40 agonist ivuxolimab in advanced cancers. Only in-frame clones appear in the TCRdb table, and some are missing; sequencing was by immunoSEQ multiplex PCR. The sample carries around 70,000 clones, roughly four fifths recorded once. V lost 0 bases, J lost 5 bases, and 13 bases lay in between. The CDR3 has 15 residues. Germline CDR1 and CDR2: ENHRY and SYGVKD. The V gene is TRBV10-3, the J gene TRBJ2-5, with D perhaps TRBD1 or TRBD2 (5 bases each). The sequence was obtained from an adult with an advanced solid tumor such as melanoma, head and neck, liver or kidney cancer. The specimen comprised CD4+ or CD8+ T cells sorted from blood, sampled in a trial of the OX40 agonist ivuxolimab. As DNA, the CDR3 is TGTGCCATCAGTGAGTCGGGGCTAGCTCATGAGACCCAGTACTTC. It yields the protein CAISESGLAHETQYF.